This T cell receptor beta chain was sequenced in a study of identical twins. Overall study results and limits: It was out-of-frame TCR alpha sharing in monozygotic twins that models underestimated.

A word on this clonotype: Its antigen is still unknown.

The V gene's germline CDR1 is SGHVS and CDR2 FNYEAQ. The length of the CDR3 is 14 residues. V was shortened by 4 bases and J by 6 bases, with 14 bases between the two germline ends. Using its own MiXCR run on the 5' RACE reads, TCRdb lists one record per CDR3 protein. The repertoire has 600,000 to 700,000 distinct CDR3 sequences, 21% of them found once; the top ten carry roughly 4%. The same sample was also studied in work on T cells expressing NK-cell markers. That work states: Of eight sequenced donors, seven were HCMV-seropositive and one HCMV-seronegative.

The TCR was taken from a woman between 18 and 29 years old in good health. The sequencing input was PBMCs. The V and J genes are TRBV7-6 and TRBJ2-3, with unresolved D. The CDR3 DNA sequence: TGTGCCAGCAGCTCCTCCCCCCTGTCGGATACGCAGTATTTT. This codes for CASSSSPLSDTQYF.